Below are 28 T cell receptor beta chains sequenced from a single sample in a study of identical twins. A single record per CDR3 protein comes from TCRdb applying MiXCR to the 5' RACE reads. The sample has about 530,000 distinct CDR3 sequences; around 15% are singletons. Separately, the same data were catalogued under a study of yellow fever vaccine responses in identical twins.

The source material was CD4+ T cells sorted from blood. Receptor source: a woman younger than 35 in good health.

The sample holds a few counts of this clonotype. The chain carries TRBV5-1 and TRBJ2-3; TRBD2 matches at 8 bases. Germline V CDR1 and CDR2: SGHRS, YFSETQ. The CDR3 runs 14 residues. V shed 4 bases and J 2 bases; nucleotides not matched to a gene: 3. The CDR3 loop reads CASSREGITDTQYF. For the CDR3, the DNA is TGCGCCAGCAGCCGGGAGGGAATCACAGATACGCAGTATTTT. Filled out from reference TRBV5-1 and TRBJ2-3, the complete variable domain reads KAGVTQTPRYLIKTRGQQVTLSCSPISGHRSVSWYQQTPGQGLQFLFEYFSETQRNKGNFPGRFSGRQFSNSRSEMNVSTLELGDSALYLCASSREGITDTQYFGPGTRLTVL.

The sample holds a few counts of this clonotype. The chain carries TRBV28 and TRBJ2-7, with no clear D. The CDR3 extends over 10 amino acids. Germline CDR1 is MDHEN and CDR2 is SYDVKM. V was pared by 6 bases and J by 5 bases, with 5 bases between. The CDR3: CASSTHEQYF. The DNA for the CDR3 is TGTGCCAGCAGCACCCACGAGCAGTACTTC.

This rearrangement joins TRBV27 to TRBJ1-6; TRBD1 is a possible D gene (6 bases). Trimming shortened V by 2 bases and J by 7 bases, and 12 bases separated the two germline ends. Germline V gene sequence: CDR1 MNHEY, CDR2 SMNVEV (reference sequence). The length of the CDR3 is 15 residues. Written as DNA, the CDR3 is TGTGCCAGCAGTTTAACCACAGGGCGCAATTCACCCCTCCACTTT. Its protein is CASSLTTGRNSPLHF.

This clonotype has just a few counts. The chain uses TRBV20-1 and TRBJ2-5; D remains unclear. The CDR3 has 13 residues. The V end was cut by 0 bases, the J end by 9 bases, with 14 bases between. The germline V gene has CDR1 DFQATT and CDR2 SNEGSKA (reference sequence). CDR3 sequence reads: CSAREVPHTAQYF. The CDR3 DNA is TGCAGTGCTAGAGAAGTACCTCACACGGCCCAGTACTTC.

The chain carries TRBV20-1 and TRBJ1-2, with D possibly being TRBD1 (6 bases). The CDR3 totals 12 residues. V gave up 6 bases and J gave up 11 bases, with 19 bases separating them. Germline V gene lookup returns CDR1 DFQATT and CDR2 SNEGSKA (reference sequence). The CDR3 DNA sequence: TGCAGTGCAACAGGGTGGGGTTTTTGGTACACCTTC. This translates into CSATGWGFWYTF.

This clonotype was detected a few times. V gene TRBV3-1 combines with J gene TRBJ2-1; D call uncertain. Germline V gives CDR1 LGHDT, CDR2 YNNKEL (reference sequence). V gave up 0 bases and J gave up 8 bases, with 14 bases separating them. The CDR3 is made up of 15 amino acids. The CDR3 protein is CASSQDPRIGDEQFF. DNA of the CDR3: TGTGCCAGCAGCCAAGATCCCCGGATTGGGGATGAGCAGTTCTTC.

The rearrangement links TRBV20-1 to TRBJ2-4; either TRBD1 or TRBD2 may supply D (5 bases each). The CDR3 consists of 15 residues. V shed 1 base and J shed 3 bases, with 13 bases lying between them. Germline V CDR1 and CDR2: DFQATT, SNEGSKA (reference sequence). The CDR3 sequence: CSARVRAGGKNIQYF. The CDR3 bases are TGCAGTGCTAGAGTCAGGGCTGGGGGCAAAAACATTCAGTACTTC.

This clonotype was recorded a few times. The chain links TRBV28 to TRBJ2-2; TRBD2 matches 8 bases. CDR1 and CDR2 (germline): MDHEN, SYDVKM. The V and J ends lost 6 bases and 5 bases, in that order; junction bases with no gene match: 5. This CDR3 region has 14 residues. CDR3 protein: CASRTGRGTGELFF. The DNA for the CDR3 is TGTGCCAGCAGGACCGGGAGGGGAACCGGGGAGCTGTTTTTT.

There are many counts of this clonotype. The chain has TRBV12-3 or TRBV12-4 and TRBJ2-3; D is possibly TRBD2 (6 bases). This CDR3 has 14 amino acids. V lost 0 bases to trimming and J lost 6 bases, with 10 bases between them. The CDR3 reads CASSLARGRDTQYF. In nucleotides, the CDR3 is TGTGCCAGCAGTTTAGCGCGGGGTAGGGATACGCAGTATTTT.

The rearrangement links TRBV9 to TRBJ2-2; 8 positions agree with TRBD1. This CDR3 is built from 14 residues. V shed 6 bases and J 4 bases; nucleotides not matched to a gene: 5. In germline, CDR1 is SGDLS, CDR2 YYNGEE. The CDR3 region is CASMGGTGTGELFF. CDR3 sequence (DNA): TGTGCCAGCATGGGTGGGACAGGCACCGGGGAGCTGTTTTTT.

V usage is TRBV6-5 and J usage is TRBJ2-2; 8 positions agree with TRBD1. Germline-derived CDR1 and CDR2 are MNHEY and SVGAGI. V shed 2 bases, J shed 6 bases, and the junction held 5 bases outside the gene matches. The CDR3 is 15 residues long. The CDR3, as DNA: TGTGCCAGCAGTTACCGGGACAGGAGCGCCGGGGAGCTGTTTTTT. Its protein product is CASSYRDRSAGELFF.

This chain links TRBV12-3 or TRBV12-4 with TRBJ1-1; D may be TRBD1 (6 bases). CDR3 length: 15 amino acids. V was shortened by 2 bases and J by 7 bases, with 17 bases between the two germline ends. The CDR3 DNA reads as TGTGCCAGCAGTTTACCCCTAGGGGGAACTGGTGAAGCTTTCTTT. Translating gives CASSLPLGGTGEAFF.

This clonotype showed up many times. The rearrangement links TRBV12-3 or TRBV12-4 to TRBJ2-7; weak D call: TRBD1 (6 bases). Trimming pared 5 bases from V and 6 bases from J, leaving 14 bases between. The CDR3 has 13 residues. In nucleotides, the CDR3 is TGTGCCAGCAGTCCACAGACAGGCGGCGAGCAGTACGTC. This translates into CASSPQTGGEQYV.

Many counts were recorded for this clonotype. The chain recombines TRBV5-1 with TRBJ1-1; no firm D call. Germline CDR1 and CDR2: SGHRS and YFSETQ. The CDR3 sequence is 14 residues long. Between the trimmed V and J ends, which lost 0 bases and 3 bases, there was a span of 9 bases. The CDR3 sequence: CASSLDGWDTEAFF. CDR3 bases: TGCGCCAGCAGCTTGGACGGATGGGACACTGAAGCTTTCTTT.

This clonotype was picked up a small number of times. The rearrangement joins TRBV5-1 to TRBJ2-5, with TRBD2 identical over 10 bases. CDR3 length equals 16 residues. The germline V gene has CDR1 SGHRS and CDR2 YFSETQ. With V trimmed by 0 bases and J by 2 bases, 4 bases remained unmatched. The CDR3 loop is CASSLGSSGGQETQYF. DNA of the CDR3: TGCGCCAGCAGCTTGGGCTCTAGCGGGGGACAAGAGACCCAGTACTTC.

The rearrangement uses TRBV25-1 and TRBJ2-1, with 7 positions matching TRBD2. The germline V gene has CDR1 MGHDK and CDR2 SYGVNS. V was pared by 2 bases and J by 2 bases, with 9 bases of the junction left unmatched. The CDR3 extends over 17 amino acids. The CDR3 coding sequence is TGTGCCAGCAGTGAACTCCGGCGCGGGAGCGCCTACAATGAGCAGTTCTTC. Its protein product is CASSELRRGSAYNEQFF.

This clonotype was seen many times. The chain is built from TRBV20-1 and TRBJ1-5; 9 bases agree with TRBD1. Germline values: CDR1 DFQATT, CDR2 SNEGSKA (reference sequence). The CDR3 length is 16 residues. The ends lost 3 bases at V and 1 base at J; junction bases unmatched: 7. CDR3 amino acids: CSARVSGQGSNQPQHF. CDR3 DNA: TGCAGTGCTAGGGTTTCGGGACAGGGAAGCAATCAGCCCCAGCATTTT.

In this sample, this clonotype turned up a few times. This chain links TRBV5-1 with TRBJ2-1; D is undetermined. Between the trimmed V and J ends, which lost 1 base and 5 bases, there was a span of 10 bases. The germline CDR1 and CDR2 sequences are SGHRS and YFSETQ. This CDR3 spans 14 amino acids. DNA of the CDR3: TGCGCCAGCAGCTTGCGAAGGGTGGACAATGAGCAGTTCTTC. It codes for CASSLRRVDNEQFF.

This clonotype has just a few counts. The J gene is TRBJ2-2, the V gene TRBV5-1; 9 bases map to TRBD1. Germline loops: CDR1 SGHRS, CDR2 YFSETQ. The trim removed 3 bases at V and 2 bases at J, leaving 11 bases unmatched. This CDR3 is 18 amino acids long. CDR3 coding DNA: TGCGCCAGCAGCTCAACGCCGACAGGGGGTTCTAACACCGGGGAGCTGTTTTTT. Protein: CASSSTPTGGSNTGELFF.

This clonotype has a handful of counts. The V and J genes are TRBV7-8 and TRBJ2-7; D is possibly TRBD1 (8 bases). The CDR3 loop spans 17 amino acids. The germline gives CDR1 SGHVS, CDR2 FQNEAQ. V shed 5 bases and J shed 4 bases, with 24 bases lying between them. CDR3 loop: CASSKGHATGEGYEQYV. The CDR3, as DNA: TGTGCCAGCAGCAAAGGACACGCGACAGGGGAGGGATACGAGCAGTACGTC.

V and J are TRBV15 and TRBJ2-3; 10 bases line up with TRBD2. The CDR3 runs to 18 residues. Germline V lookup: CDR1 LNHNV, CDR2 YYDKDF (reference sequence). After removal of 0 bases from V and 2 bases from J, the junction contained 8 bases not matched to a gene. CDR3 coding DNA: TGTGCCACCAGCAGAGATAAACTAGCGGGGCGTGTCACAGATACGCAGTATTTT. Translation: CATSRDKLAGRVTDTQYF. The full variable domain, with the rest looked up from reference TRBV15 and TRBJ2-3, is DAMVIQNPRYQVTQFGKPVTLSCSQTLNHNVMYWYQQKSSQAPKLLFHYYDKDFNNEADTPDNFQSRRPNTSFCFLDIRSPGLGDTAMYLCATSRDKLAGRVTDTQYFGPGTRLTVL.

This chain uses TRBV20-1 with TRBJ2-7, with a weak D call TRBD2 (5 bases). This CDR3 contains 14 residues. Trimming took 0 bases from V and 1 from J, leaving 10 bases between them. CDR1 and CDR2 (germline): DFQATT, SNEGSKA (reference sequence). The CDR3 here is CSAREAGSSYEQYV. The CDR3, as DNA: TGCAGTGCTAGAGAGGCGGGTTCTTCCTACGAGCAGTACGTC.

This clonotype appeared a few times. The chain recombines TRBV2 with TRBJ2-4; 9 bases align to TRBD1. There are 15 residues in the CDR3. With V trimmed by 5 bases and J by 1 base, 3 bases remained unmatched. CDR1 is SNHLY, CDR2 FYNNEI, per germline. The CDR3 DNA follows: TGTGCCAGCAGTTCCGACAGGGGGGCCAAAAACATTCAGTACTTC. Its protein product is CASSSDRGAKNIQYF.

The chain links TRBV7-3 to TRBJ2-5; 10 positions match TRBD2. After removal of 5 bases from V and 5 bases from J, the junction contained 8 bases not matched to a gene. CDR1 and CDR2 from the germline V gene are SGHTA and FQGTGA. The CDR3 contains 15 residues. CDR3 protein: CASSLLAGVSETQYF. DNA of the CDR3: TGTGCCAGCAGCCTTCTAGCGGGAGTTTCGGAGACCCAGTACTTC.

This clonotype was recorded a few times. This chain joins TRBV5-1 and TRBJ2-5; D possibly matches TRBD1 or TRBD2 (5 bases each). CDR1 is SGHRS and CDR2 is YFSETQ in the germline V gene. V lost 0 bases to trimming and J lost 3 bases, with 24 bases between them. The CDR3 extends over 19 amino acids. The CDR3 region is CASSLVVSWLAGRKETQYF. In nucleotides, the CDR3 is TGCGCCAGCAGCTTGGTAGTAAGTTGGCTAGCAGGGAGAAAAGAGACCCAGTACTTC.

This clonotype was found once. V usage is TRBV12-3 or TRBV12-4 and J usage is TRBJ2-7; D is uncertain. The CDR3 runs to 16 residues. With 0 bases removed from V and 2 bases from J, the gap between germline ends came to 14 bases. CDR3: CASSLAQGSSPYEQYF. In nucleotides, the CDR3 is TGTGCCAGCAGTTTAGCGCAAGGGTCTTCCCCCTACGAGCAGTACTTC.

This clonotype was counted between two and nine times. This chain connects TRBV7-9 to TRBJ1-5; no definite D call. Trimming removed 2 bases at V and 5 bases at J, with 7 bases between. The CDR3 covers 13 residues. Per the germline V gene, CDR1 is SEHNR and CDR2 is FQNEAQ (reference sequence). The CDR3 sequence: CASSLSEDQPQHF. CDR3 nucleotides: TGTGCCAGCAGCTTATCTGAGGATCAGCCCCAGCATTTT.

The chain carries TRBV20-1 and TRBJ2-3; D may be TRBD2 (5 bases). In germline, CDR1 is DFQATT, CDR2 SNEGSKA (reference sequence). V shed 3 bases and J shed 0 bases, with 19 bases lying between them. CDR3 length: 17 residues. CDR3 protein: CSASLMSERLSTDTQYF. CDR3 nucleotide sequence: TGCAGTGCTAGTCTTATGTCGGAGCGGCTGAGCACAGATACGCAGTATTTT.